This T cell receptor (beta chain) emerged from a study of shared clonotypes between healthy human individuals. Every contributor of samples was a Caucasian grown-up residing in Nashville, Tennessee. A few counts support this clone. The assay ran at deep level. Libraries were prepared by immunoSEQ multiplex PCR; TCRdb keeps only in-frame clonotypes and omits some of them. The sample records a few hundred thousand clones, about 74% being singletons. The CDR3 spans 17 residues. In germline, CDR1 is GTSNPN, CDR2 SVGIG (reference sequence). With 1 base removed from V and 0 bases from J, the gap between germline ends came to 16 bases.

Sequencing was performed on PBMCs. This receptor was identified in a woman in her thirties or forties in good health. Some clones in this sample may be carry-over from other donors' samples. The chain carries TRBV30 and TRBJ1-3; D is possibly TRBD1 (6 bases). CDR3 DNA sequence: TGTGCCTGGAGTGGGGGGGGCACCCTCCTCTCTGGAAACACCATATATTTT. Translated, it gives CAWSGGGTLLSGNTIYF.